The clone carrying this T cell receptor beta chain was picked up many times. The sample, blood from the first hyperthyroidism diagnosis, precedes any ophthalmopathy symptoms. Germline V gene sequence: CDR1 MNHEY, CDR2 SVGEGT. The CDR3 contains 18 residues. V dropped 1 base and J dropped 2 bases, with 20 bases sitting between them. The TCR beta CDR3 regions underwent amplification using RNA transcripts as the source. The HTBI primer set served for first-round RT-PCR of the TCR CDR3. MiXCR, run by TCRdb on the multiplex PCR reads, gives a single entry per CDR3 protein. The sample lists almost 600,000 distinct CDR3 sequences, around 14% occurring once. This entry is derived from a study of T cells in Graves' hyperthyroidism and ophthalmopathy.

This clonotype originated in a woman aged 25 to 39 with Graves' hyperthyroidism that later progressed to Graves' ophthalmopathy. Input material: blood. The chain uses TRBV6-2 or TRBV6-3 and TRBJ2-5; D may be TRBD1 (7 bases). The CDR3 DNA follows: TGTGCCAGCAGTTACTTAATAGCTCCGGCGGGACAGCAAGAGACCCAGTACTTC. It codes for CASSYLIAPAGQQETQYF.